The 13 T cell receptor beta chains reported below all come from one sample, sequenced in a study of T cells and copy number aberrations in small-cell lung cancer. Here immunoSEQ multiplex PCR was the method, and the copy in TCRdb shows in-frame clones only, minus some. The table includes about 2,400 clones, 82% detected once. Input material: normal tissue next to the tumor. These receptors were collected from a woman aged 45-65 years with small cell lung cancer.

The chain links TRBV6-1 to TRBJ2-7; D may be TRBD1 or TRBD2 (6 bases each). V lost 0 bases, J lost 6 bases, and 15 bases lay in between. The CDR3 length is 15 residues. Germline loops: CDR1 MNHNS, CDR2 SASEGT. Here the CDR3 reads CASSEAVGGRTEQYF. The CDR3 region has the DNA TGTGCCAGCAGTGAAGCGGTAGGGGGGCGTACCGAGCAGTACTTC.

This chain links TRBV7-9 with TRBJ2-1; 9 bases map to TRBD1. This CDR3 spans 16 amino acids. CDR1 is SEHNR and CDR2 is FQNEAQ in the germline V gene (reference sequence). V was clipped by 5 bases and J by 4 bases; unmatched bases: 9. CDR3 coding DNA: TGTGCCAGCAGCAAAGGCACAGGACAGGGGTACAATGAGCAGTTCTTC. Its protein is CASSKGTGQGYNEQFF.

The rearrangement links TRBV27 to TRBJ2-3; 9 bases align to TRBD2. With V trimmed by 6 bases and J by 4 bases, 11 bases remained unmatched. In germline, CDR1 is MNHEY, CDR2 SMNVEV (reference sequence). This CDR3 has 16 amino acids. CDR3 in DNA: TGTGCCAGCAGACGAAGGACTAGCGTCGGATCAGATACGCAGTATTTT. It yields the protein CASRRRTSVGSDTQYF.

The chain employs TRBV7-3 and TRBJ2-2; D is unresolved. Germline values: CDR1 SGHTA, CDR2 FQGTGA. V lost 0 bases and J lost 6, with 8 bases in between. The CDR3 has 14 residues. The CDR3 sequence: CASSLTMDAGELFF. DNA of the CDR3: TGTGCCAGCAGCTTAACTATGGATGCCGGGGAGCTGTTTTTT.

This chain links TRBV27 with TRBJ2-7, with TRBD1 identical over 9 bases. Germline CDR1 and CDR2: MNHEY and SMNVEV (reference sequence). Unmatched junction bases numbered 10, after V lost 7 bases and J lost 6 bases. CDR3 length equals 14 residues. In DNA form, the CDR3 reads TGTGCCAGCAAACTAGGGACAGGGAAGGGCGAGCAGTACTTC. Amino acid sequence: CASKLGTGKGEQYF.

V and J are TRBV18 and TRBJ2-1; TRBD1 agrees at 8 bases. The CDR3 has 16 residues. Trimming took 4 bases from V and 4 from J; bases not matched to a gene: 9. Germline V gene lookup returns CDR1 KGHSH and CDR2 LQKENI. The CDR3 region has the DNA TGTGCCAGCTCACGAACTCAGGGGGCTGATTACAATGAGCAGTTCTTC. It translates to CASSRTQGADYNEQFF.

This clone has just one count. This chain uses TRBV6-1 with TRBJ1-3; D not resolved. Germline V gene data show CDR1 as MNHNS and CDR2 as SASEGT. This CDR3 is built from 13 residues. With 7 bases removed from V and 5 bases from J, the gap between germline ends came to 12 bases. The CDR3 nucleotides are TGTGCCAGCAATACAGATATGAGAAACACCATATATTTT. Its translation: CASNTDMRNTIYF.

The chain employs TRBV30 and TRBJ1-1; perhaps TRBD1 as D (6 bases). Trimming left V 7 bases short and J 2 bases short, with 17 bases between. The CDR3 has 14 residues. In germline, CDR1 is GTSNPN, CDR2 SVGIG (reference sequence). In DNA, the CDR3 is TGTGCCTTGGACAGATATGGGGGTAACACTGAAGCTTTCTTT. Residues: CALDRYGGNTEAFF.

The gene calls are TRBV9 and TRBJ1-1; a possible D gene is TRBD1 (6 bases). Germline V gene lookup returns CDR1 SGDLS and CDR2 YYNGEE. V shed 4 bases and J shed 1 base, with 8 bases lying between them. CDR3 size: 13 residues. Written as DNA, the CDR3 is TGTGCCAGCAGCCAGGGGCCGAACACTGAAGCTTTCTTT. Its translation is CASSQGPNTEAFF.

V and J are TRBV5-1 and TRBJ2-2, with D hard to call. The CDR3 is 15 amino acids. The V gene lost 1 base and the J gene lost 3 bases, with 10 bases spanning the gap. Per germline, CDR1 SGHRS and CDR2 YFSETQ. For the CDR3, the DNA is TGCGCCAGCAGCTTGTCCCCGCAGGACACCGGGGAGCTGTTTTTT. Its protein product is CASSLSPQDTGELFF.

This chain links TRBV5-1 with TRBJ1-4; possibly TRBD1 for D (6 bases). CDR1 and CDR2 from the germline V gene are SGHRS and YFSETQ. Trimming removed 4 bases at V and 8 bases at J, with 18 bases between. The CDR3 loop spans 15 amino acids. The CDR3 spells CASSVQGFSNEKLFF. CDR3 DNA sequence: TGCGCCAGCAGCGTCCAGGGGTTTTCGAACGAAAAACTGTTTTTT.

The chain has TRBV6-5 and TRBJ1-2; 9 bases are a match to TRBD1. Germline-derived CDR1 and CDR2 are MNHEY and SVGAGI. The length of the CDR3 is 14 residues. V gave up 10 bases and J gave up 6 bases; unmatched junction bases: 12. CDR3 amino acids: CATQIDDRGNGYTF. The CDR3 coding sequence is TGTGCCACCCAGATTGACGACAGGGGGAATGGCTACACCTTC.

V is TRBV25-1 and J is TRBJ2-3, with D perhaps matching TRBD1 (6 bases). V lost 6 bases and J 6 bases, leaving 16 bases between the germline ends. This CDR3 spans 14 amino acids. Germline lookup yields CDR1 MGHDK and CDR2 SYGVNS. The CDR3 nucleotides are TGTGCCAGCAGCCCGACAGGAACCCGGGATACGCAGTATTTT. Amino acids: CASSPTGTRDTQYF.